The 26 T cell receptor beta chains below all came from one sample that was sequenced in a study of T cells after yellow fever vaccination. TCRdb used MiXCR to reprocess the 5' RACE reads, holding one entry per CDR3 protein. The profile shows just under 600,000 distinct CDR3 sequences, approximately 13% of them singletons. This sample comprised PBMCs, obtained on the day of the yellow fever booster vaccination. These receptors were taken from a man aged 30-40 years who received the YFV17D yellow fever vaccine.

The V call is TRBV5-1, the J call TRBJ2-2, with TRBD1 matching 7 bases. The CDR3 extends over 15 amino acids. With V trimmed by 0 bases and J by 3 bases, 2 bases remained unmatched. Germline V gene sequence: CDR1 SGHRS, CDR2 YFSETQ. In DNA, the CDR3 is TGCGCCAGCAGCTTGGGGGACAGCTACACCGGGGAGCTGTTTTTT. This gives the protein CASSLGDSYTGELFF. Combining the CDR3 with reference TRBV5-1 and TRBJ2-2 gives the whole variable domain KAGVTQTPRYLIKTRGQQVTLSCSPISGHRSVSWYQQTPGQGLQFLFEYFSETQRNKGNFPGRFSGRQFSNSRSEMNVSTLELGDSALYLCASSLGDSYTGELFFGEGSRLTVL.

This clonotype was detected a few times. V is TRBV7-2 and J is TRBJ1-6; TRBD1 matches 7 bases. CDR3 length: 17 residues. The germline V gene encodes CDR1 SGHTA and CDR2 FQGNSA. V lost 1 base, J lost 7 bases, and 10 bases stayed unmatched. CDR3 bases: TGTGCCAGCAGCTTAGTTGGAGGGGGCGCGTGGAATTCACCCCTCCACTTT. Its protein is CASSLVGGGAWNSPLHF.

This clonotype was recorded a few times. The chain carries TRBV5-1 and TRBJ2-1; TRBD2 matches 13 bases. V shed 4 bases, J shed 5 bases, and the junction held 9 bases outside the gene matches. The CDR3 covers 17 residues. The germline gives CDR1 SGHRS, CDR2 YFSETQ. The chain's CDR3 is CASSQGLAGNLDNEQFF. The DNA for the CDR3 is TGCGCCAGCAGCCAGGGACTAGCGGGAAACCTGGACAATGAGCAGTTCTTC. The entire variable domain, with the rest obtained from reference TRBV5-1 and TRBJ2-1, is as follows: KAGVTQTPRYLIKTRGQQVTLSCSPISGHRSVSWYQQTPGQGLQFLFEYFSETQRNKGNFPGRFSGRQFSNSRSEMNVSTLELGDSALYLCASSQGLAGNLDNEQFFGPGTRLTVL.

There are a few counts of this clonotype. For the CDR3, the DNA is TGTGCCAGCAGAGACACAGGTCCCCAGTACTTC. Its protein is CASRDTGPQYF. The chain couples TRBV2 to TRBJ2-5; a possible D gene is TRBD1 (5 bases). V lost 6 bases, J lost 9 bases, and 11 bases lay in between. The length of the CDR3 is 11 residues. CDR1 is SNHLY and CDR2 is FYNNEI in the germline V gene.

This clonotype has more than one count but fewer than ten. This chain links TRBV20-1 with TRBJ2-5; 8 nucleotides match TRBD1. The CDR3 loop spans 14 amino acids. The germline CDR1 and CDR2 sequences are DFQATT and SNEGSKA (reference sequence). Trimming at V came to 5 bases and at J to 5 bases, leaving 10 bases not matched to a gene. Here the CDR3 reads CSALRTGRGETQYF. Here the CDR3 DNA reads TGCAGTGCTCTCCGGACAGGGAGAGGTGAGACCCAGTACTTC.

This clonotype was detected once. V usage is TRBV11-2 and J usage is TRBJ2-1, with 8 bases fitting TRBD2. CDR1 SGHAT and CDR2 FQNNGV come from the germline V gene. J lost 7 bases, V lost 5 bases, and 13 bases had no gene match. CDR3 size: 16 residues. The CDR3 DNA is TGTGCCAGCAGCCCGTCCGGGAGGGCCCCAAATAATGAGCAGTTCTTC. Translation: CASSPSGRAPNNEQFF.

This clonotype has ten or more counts. The chain employs TRBV7-2 and TRBJ2-4; 7 bases line up with TRBD2. In germline, CDR1 is SGHTA, CDR2 FQGNSA. This CDR3 has 15 residues. Trimming removed 5 bases from V and 5 bases from J; junction bases left unmatched: 9. The CDR3 spells CASSPGRVGENIQYF. DNA of the CDR3: TGTGCCAGCAGCCCAGGGAGGGTAGGCGAAAACATTCAGTACTTC. Full variable domain (remainder filled in from reference TRBV7-2 and TRBJ2-4): GAGVSQSPSNKVTEKGKDVELRCDPISGHTALYWYRQSLGQGLEFLIYFQGNSAPDKSGLPSDRFSAERTGGSVSTLTIQRTQQEDSAVYLCASSPGRVGENIQYFGAGTRLSVL.

This clonotype was seen only a few times. The CDR3 loop is CASSQVAQGAGGGYTF. CDR3 bases: TGCGCCAGCAGCCAAGTCGCCCAGGGGGCTGGGGGTGGCTACACCTTC. The chain is built from TRBV4-3 and TRBJ1-2; 8 nucleotides align to TRBD1. The trim removed 1 base at V and 7 bases at J, leaving 11 bases unmatched. Germline assignment: CDR1 LGHNA and CDR2 YSLEER. CDR3 length equals 16 residues.

This clonotype turned up a few times. The genes are TRBV4-1 and TRBJ2-2; no clear D gene. The CDR3 spans 16 residues. Germline V lookup: CDR1 MGHRA, CDR2 YSYEKL. V lost 0 bases and J 5 bases, leaving 13 bases between the germline ends. CDR3 DNA sequence: TGCGCCAGCAGCCAAGATTACAGCCAAAGGACCGGGGAGCTGTTTTTT. Translating gives CASSQDYSQRTGELFF.

This clonotype was seen only a few times. The chain recombines TRBV6-2 or TRBV6-3 with TRBJ2-3, with D unresolved. The CDR3 has 13 residues. CDR1 is MNHEY, CDR2 SVGEGT, per germline. Deletions cut 2 bases from V and 5 bases from J, with 8 bases between. The CDR3 sequence is CASSYHGRDTQYF. The CDR3 bases are TGTGCCAGCAGTTACCATGGAAGAGATACGCAGTATTTT.

Only a few counts were recorded for this clonotype. The chain has TRBV6-2 or TRBV6-3 and TRBJ2-5, with D perhaps matching TRBD2 (6 bases). This CDR3 region has 12 residues. V dropped 10 bases and J dropped 4 bases, with 13 bases sitting between them. From germline, CDR1 is MNHEY and CDR2 SVGEGT. CDR3 sequence: CATMTSRETQYF. The DNA for the CDR3 is TGTGCCACCATGACTAGTCGAGAGACCCAGTACTTC.

This clonotype was seen repeatedly, ten times or more. The gene calls are TRBV11-3 and TRBJ2-1; 10 nucleotides agree with TRBD2. The CDR3 covers 16 residues. Germline-derived CDR1 and CDR2 are SGHNT and YENEEA. Unmatched junction bases numbered 6, after V lost 1 base and J lost 6 bases. The CDR3 region is CASSLVAGLAFNEQFF. The CDR3 bases are TGTGCCAGCAGCTTAGTTGCGGGACTAGCGTTCAATGAGCAGTTCTTC.

The V and J genes are TRBV4-3 and TRBJ1-6; 9 nucleotides agree with TRBD1. V lost 1 base to trimming and J lost 8 bases; unmatched junction nucleotides: 6. The V gene's germline CDR1 is LGHNA and CDR2 YSLEER. The CDR3 consists of 16 residues. The CDR3 coding sequence is TGCGCCAGCAGCCAAGCAACCGGGACAGGGTATTCACCCCTCCACTTT. It is translated as CASSQATGTGYSPLHF.

This clonotype was observed a handful of times. Written as DNA, the CDR3 is TGTGCCAGCAGCTTAGGCCGGAAGTTTAACAATGAGCAGTTCTTC. Its protein product is CASSLGRKFNNEQFF. The chain is built from TRBV11-3 and TRBJ2-1; D gene uncertain. V was cut by 1 base and J by 5 bases, with 12 bases left in between. The CDR3 is 15 residues long. The germline gives CDR1 SGHNT, CDR2 YENEEA.

The J gene is TRBJ2-1, the V gene TRBV30, with D perhaps TRBD1 (6 bases). Trimming removed 3 bases from V and 5 bases from J, with 20 bases in between. The CDR3 runs 16 residues. Germline V CDR1 and CDR2: GTSNPN, SVGIG (reference sequence). As DNA, the CDR3 is TGTGCCTGGAGGACAGGATCGGGGAAAATACACAATGAGCAGTTCTTC. This codes for CAWRTGSGKIHNEQFF. Supplemented by reference TRBV30 and TRBJ2-1, the full variable domain reads SQTIHQWPATLVQPVGSPLSLECTVEGTSNPNLYWYRQAAGRGLQLLFYSVGIGQISSEVPQNLSASRPQDRQFILSSKKLLLSDSGFYLCAWRTGSGKIHNEQFFGPGTRLTVL.

This clonotype was counted between two and nine times. The V gene is TRBV6-2 or TRBV6-3, the J gene TRBJ1-5; the D is unclear. CDR3 size: 12 residues. Germline V gene lookup returns CDR1 MNHEY and CDR2 SVGEGT. The ends were cut back, 5 bases at V and 7 bases at J, with 9 bases in the middle. CDR3: CASSPTGQPQHF. The CDR3 DNA follows: TGTGCCAGCAGTCCCACTGGGCAGCCCCAGCATTTT.

This clonotype was picked up a small number of times. The rearrangement uses TRBV29-1 and TRBJ2-1, with D perhaps matching TRBD1 (5 bases). The germline gives CDR1 SQVTM, CDR2 ANQGSEA. The ends were cut back, 0 bases at V and 15 bases at J, with 12 bases in the middle. The length of the CDR3 is 11 residues. The DNA for the CDR3 is TGCAGCGTTGAAGATGGGGCCTCCCCGTTCTTC. Translated: CSVEDGASPFF.

The chain couples TRBV12-3 or TRBV12-4 to TRBJ1-2; 9 nucleotides agree with TRBD1. V gave up 6 bases and J gave up 7 bases; unmatched junction bases: 9. The CDR3 length is 14 residues. CDR3 nucleotides: TGTGCCAGCAGGTCAAATAACAGGGGGCCTGGCTACACCTTC. The encoded protein is CASRSNNRGPGYTF.

The V gene is TRBV5-1, the J gene TRBJ1-4, with unresolved D. The germline V gene has CDR1 SGHRS and CDR2 YFSETQ. CDR3 length: 14 residues. V lost 2 bases and J 3 bases, leaving 8 bases between the germline ends. The CDR3 DNA reads as TGCGCCAGCAGCTTCGGAAGGTCTAATGAAAAACTGTTTTTT. Its translation: CASSFGRSNEKLFF.

This clonotype occurred a few times. The V call is TRBV19, the J call TRBJ2-7; 8 bases match TRBD1. The CDR3 loop spans 15 amino acids. With V trimmed by 3 bases and J by 5 bases, 9 bases remained unmatched. The germline gives CDR1 LNHDA, CDR2 SQIVND (reference sequence). CDR3: CASSITGRGLHEQYF. The CDR3 DNA follows: TGTGCCAGTAGTATTACTGGCAGGGGGCTTCACGAGCAGTACTTC.

This clonotype was seen only a few times. This rearrangement joins TRBV7-3 to TRBJ2-5; D call uncertain. The CDR3 totals 13 residues. With 2 bases removed from V and 7 bases from J, the gap between germline ends came to 11 bases. Germline CDR1 reads SGHTA; CDR2 reads FQGTGA. The CDR3 coding sequence is TGTGCCAGCAGCTTATTTGTAGCAACGACCCAGTACTTC. It yields the protein CASSLFVATTQYF.

V gene TRBV12-3 or TRBV12-4 combines with J gene TRBJ2-5; D possibly corresponds to TRBD1 (5 bases). The CDR3 is 16 amino acids. V lost 4 bases, J lost 5 bases, and 20 bases lay in between. In nucleotides, the CDR3 is TGTGCCAGCAGTTACTTAAGGGGCGCTGAAGTGGAGACCCAGTACTTC. This codes for CASSYLRGAEVETQYF.

The V and J genes are TRBV27 and TRBJ2-3; the D gene is possibly TRBD1 (5 bases). This CDR3 has 14 amino acids. Germline CDR1 reads MNHEY; CDR2 reads SMNVEV (reference sequence). V lost 4 bases and J lost 0, with 8 bases in between. The CDR3 DNA reads TGTGCCAGCAGTTCCCGGACAAGCACAGATACGCAGTATTTT. Its protein is CASSSRTSTDTQYF.

J is TRBJ2-5 and V is TRBV28; TRBD2 matches 10 bases. Germline lookup yields CDR1 MDHEN and CDR2 SYDVKM. The CDR3 extends over 16 amino acids. Trimming removed 4 bases from V and 5 bases from J; junction bases left unmatched: 10. CDR3 in amino acids: CASSSPGLALGETQYF. CDR3 coding DNA: TGTGCCAGCAGTTCTCCGGGACTAGCGTTGGGGGAGACCCAGTACTTC.

In its sample, this clonotype was seen a few times. The chain uses TRBV11-2 and TRBJ2-7; possibly TRBD1 for D (5 bases). The CDR3 covers 16 residues. With 4 bases removed from V and 3 bases from J, the gap between germline ends came to 19 bases. The V gene's germline CDR1 is SGHAT and CDR2 FQNNGV. Here the CDR3 reads CASSSLLRGTFYEQYF. The CDR3, as DNA: TGTGCCAGCAGCTCCCTCCTTAGGGGCACCTTCTACGAGCAGTACTTC.

This clonotype has at least ten counts. An end of the junction does not agree with germline; a read error may underlie this. The rearrangement uses TRBV7-9 and TRBJ1-1; D is undetermined. The CDR3 totals 13 residues. Germline V gene lookup returns CDR1 SEHNR and CDR2 FQNEAQ (reference sequence). DNA of the CDR3: TGCGCCAGCAGCTTGGAAGGGAACACTGAAGCTTTCTTT. Translation: CASSLEGNTEAFF.